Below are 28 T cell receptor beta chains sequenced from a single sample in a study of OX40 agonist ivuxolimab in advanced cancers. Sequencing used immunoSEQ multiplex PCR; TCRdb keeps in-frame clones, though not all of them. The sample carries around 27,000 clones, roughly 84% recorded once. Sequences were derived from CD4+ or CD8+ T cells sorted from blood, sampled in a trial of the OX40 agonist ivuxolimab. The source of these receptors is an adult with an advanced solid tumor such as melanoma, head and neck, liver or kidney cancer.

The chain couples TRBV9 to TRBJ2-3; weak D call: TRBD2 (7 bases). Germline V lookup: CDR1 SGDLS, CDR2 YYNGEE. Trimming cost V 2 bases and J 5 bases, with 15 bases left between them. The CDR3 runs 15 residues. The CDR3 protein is CASSVRGREIDTQYF. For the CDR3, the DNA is TGTGCCAGCAGCGTCCGGGGGCGGGAGATAGATACGCAGTATTTT.

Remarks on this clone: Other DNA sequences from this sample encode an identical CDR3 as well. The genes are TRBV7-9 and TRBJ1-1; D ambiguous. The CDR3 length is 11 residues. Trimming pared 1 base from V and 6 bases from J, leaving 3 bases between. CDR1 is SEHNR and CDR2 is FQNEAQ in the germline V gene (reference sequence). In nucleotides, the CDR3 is TGTGCCAGCAGCTTAGAGCCTGAAGCTTTCTTT. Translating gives CASSLEPEAFF.

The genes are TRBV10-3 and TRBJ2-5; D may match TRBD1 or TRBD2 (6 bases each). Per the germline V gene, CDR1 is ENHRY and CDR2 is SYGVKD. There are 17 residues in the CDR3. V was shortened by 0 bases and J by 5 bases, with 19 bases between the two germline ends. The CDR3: CAISESPAGGRKETQYF. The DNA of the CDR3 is TGTGCCATCAGTGAGTCCCCCGCCGGGGGCAGGAAGGAGACCCAGTACTTC.

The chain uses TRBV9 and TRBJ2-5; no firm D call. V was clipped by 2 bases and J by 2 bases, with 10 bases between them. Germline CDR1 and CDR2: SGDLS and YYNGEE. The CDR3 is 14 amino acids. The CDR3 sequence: CASSVQPDQETQYF. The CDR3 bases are TGTGCCAGCAGCGTCCAACCGGATCAAGAGACCCAGTACTTC.

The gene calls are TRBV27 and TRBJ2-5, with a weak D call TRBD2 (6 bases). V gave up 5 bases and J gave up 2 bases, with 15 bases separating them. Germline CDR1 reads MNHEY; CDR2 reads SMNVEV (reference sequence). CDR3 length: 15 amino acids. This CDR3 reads CASSTDRDSQETQYF. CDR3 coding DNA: TGTGCCAGCAGTACCGACCGGGACTCTCAAGAGACCCAGTACTTC.

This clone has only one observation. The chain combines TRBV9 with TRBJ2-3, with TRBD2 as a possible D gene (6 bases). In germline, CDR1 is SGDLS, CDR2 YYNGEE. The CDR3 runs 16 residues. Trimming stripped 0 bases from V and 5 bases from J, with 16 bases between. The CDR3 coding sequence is TGTGCCAGCAGCGTAGACGGGGCGGGATGGAAAGATACGCAGTATTTT. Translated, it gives CASSVDGAGWKDTQYF.

The CDR3 nucleotides are TGTGCCAGCAGAACGGGACAGGGGGGAGATACGCAGTATTTT. As protein: CASRTGQGGDTQYF. The J gene is TRBJ2-3, the V gene TRBV27, with 11 bases matching TRBD1. V lost 6 bases, J lost 5 bases, and 4 bases stayed unmatched. CDR3 length: 14 amino acids. Germline V gives CDR1 MNHEY, CDR2 SMNVEV (reference sequence).

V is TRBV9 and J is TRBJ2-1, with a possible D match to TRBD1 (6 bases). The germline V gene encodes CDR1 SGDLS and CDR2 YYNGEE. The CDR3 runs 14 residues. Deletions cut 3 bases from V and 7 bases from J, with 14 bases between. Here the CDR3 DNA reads TGTGCCAGCAGCGCCGAGGGGACACATAATGAGCAGTTCTTC. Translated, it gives CASSAEGTHNEQFF.

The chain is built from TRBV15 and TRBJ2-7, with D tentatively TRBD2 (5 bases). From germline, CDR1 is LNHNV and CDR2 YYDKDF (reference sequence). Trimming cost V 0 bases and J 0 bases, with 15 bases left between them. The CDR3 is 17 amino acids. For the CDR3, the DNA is TGTGCCACCAGCAGAGATCCGGGCGGGTTCAGCTCCTACGAGCAGTACTTC. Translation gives CATSRDPGGFSSYEQYF.

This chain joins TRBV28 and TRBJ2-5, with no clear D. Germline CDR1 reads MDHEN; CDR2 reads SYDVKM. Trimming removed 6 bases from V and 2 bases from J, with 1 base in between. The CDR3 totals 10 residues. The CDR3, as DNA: TGTGCCAGCAGACAAGAGACCCAGTACTTC. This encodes CASRQETQYF.

The CDR3 DNA reads TGTGCCACCAGCACAAAGGGGGATGCAACTAATGAAAAACTGTTTTTT. As protein: CATSTKGDATNEKLFF. V and J are TRBV15 and TRBJ1-4, with a tentative D call TRBD1 (6 bases). The CDR3 length is 16 residues. Germline CDR1 reads LNHNV; CDR2 reads YYDKDF (reference sequence). V lost 4 bases, J lost 0 bases, and 12 bases lay in between.

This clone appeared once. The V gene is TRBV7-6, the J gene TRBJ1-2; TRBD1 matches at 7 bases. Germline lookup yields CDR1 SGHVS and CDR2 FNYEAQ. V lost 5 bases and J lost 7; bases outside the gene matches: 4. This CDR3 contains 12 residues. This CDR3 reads CASSPGGLGYTF. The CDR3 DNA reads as TGTGCCAGCAGCCCAGGGGGGCTTGGCTACACCTTC.

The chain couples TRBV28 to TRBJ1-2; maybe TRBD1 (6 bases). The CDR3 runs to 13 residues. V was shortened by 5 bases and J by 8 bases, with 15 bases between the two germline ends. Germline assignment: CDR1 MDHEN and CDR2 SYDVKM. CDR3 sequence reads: CASSPGGPGGYTF. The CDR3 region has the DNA TGTGCCAGCAGTCCGGGGGGGCCAGGAGGCTACACCTTC.

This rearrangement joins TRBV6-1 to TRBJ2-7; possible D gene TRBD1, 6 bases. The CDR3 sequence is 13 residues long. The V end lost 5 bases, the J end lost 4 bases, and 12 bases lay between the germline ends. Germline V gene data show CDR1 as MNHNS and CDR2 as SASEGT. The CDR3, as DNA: TGTGCCAGCAGTACCCGGACAGTTTACGAGCAGTACTTC. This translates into CASSTRTVYEQYF.

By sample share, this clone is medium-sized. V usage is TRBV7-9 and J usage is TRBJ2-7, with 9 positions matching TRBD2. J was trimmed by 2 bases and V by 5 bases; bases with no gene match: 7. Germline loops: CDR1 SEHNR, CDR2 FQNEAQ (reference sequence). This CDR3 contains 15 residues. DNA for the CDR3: TGTGCCAGCAGCCCCTCGACTAGCGGCACCTACGAGCAGTACTTC. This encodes CASSPSTSGTYEQYF.

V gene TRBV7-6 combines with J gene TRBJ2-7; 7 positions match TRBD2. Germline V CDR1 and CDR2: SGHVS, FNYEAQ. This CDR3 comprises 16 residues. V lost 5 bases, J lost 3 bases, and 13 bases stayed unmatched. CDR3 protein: CASSQGPGLADYEQYF. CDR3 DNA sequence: TGTGCCAGCAGCCAAGGCCCCGGGCTAGCGGACTACGAGCAGTACTTC.

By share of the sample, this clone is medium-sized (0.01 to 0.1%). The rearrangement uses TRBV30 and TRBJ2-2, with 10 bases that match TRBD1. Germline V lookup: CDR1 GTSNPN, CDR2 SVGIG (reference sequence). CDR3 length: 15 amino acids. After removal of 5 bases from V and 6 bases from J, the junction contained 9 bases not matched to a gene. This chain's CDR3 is CAWDDRGRDAGELFF. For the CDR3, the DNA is TGTGCCTGGGATGACAGGGGGCGCGACGCCGGGGAGCTGTTTTTT.

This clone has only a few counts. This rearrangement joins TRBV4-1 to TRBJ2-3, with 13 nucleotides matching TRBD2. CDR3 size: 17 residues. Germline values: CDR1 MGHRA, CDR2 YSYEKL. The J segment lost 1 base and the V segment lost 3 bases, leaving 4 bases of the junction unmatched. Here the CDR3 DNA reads TGCGCCAGCAGCCAGGATGGACTAGCGGGGGGCACAGATACGCAGTATTTT. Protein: CASSQDGLAGGTDTQYF.

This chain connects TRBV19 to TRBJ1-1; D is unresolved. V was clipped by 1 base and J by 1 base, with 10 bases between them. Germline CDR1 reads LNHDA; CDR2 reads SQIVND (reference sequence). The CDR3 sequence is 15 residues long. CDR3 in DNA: TGTGCCAGTAGTATAGGCGGCGATAAGAACACTGAAGCTTTCTTT. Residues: CASSIGGDKNTEAFF.

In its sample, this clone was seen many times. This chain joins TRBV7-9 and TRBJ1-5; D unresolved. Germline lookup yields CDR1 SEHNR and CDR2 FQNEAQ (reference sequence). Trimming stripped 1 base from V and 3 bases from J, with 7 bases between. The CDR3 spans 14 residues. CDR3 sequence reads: CASSLEGSNQPQHF. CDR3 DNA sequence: TGTGCCAGCAGCTTAGAAGGCTCCAATCAGCCCCAGCATTTT.

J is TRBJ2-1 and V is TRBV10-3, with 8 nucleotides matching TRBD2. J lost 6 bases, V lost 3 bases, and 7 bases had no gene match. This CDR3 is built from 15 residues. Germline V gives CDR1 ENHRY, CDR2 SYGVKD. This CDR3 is CAISELTGGFNEQFF. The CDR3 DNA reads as TGTGCCATCAGTGAACTTACGGGAGGGTTCAATGAGCAGTTCTTC.

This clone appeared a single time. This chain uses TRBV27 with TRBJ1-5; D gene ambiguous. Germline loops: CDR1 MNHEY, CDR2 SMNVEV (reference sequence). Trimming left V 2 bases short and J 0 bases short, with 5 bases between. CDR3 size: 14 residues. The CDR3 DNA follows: TGTGCCAGCAGTTTAGCCGGTAGCAATCAGCCCCAGCATTTT. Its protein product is CASSLAGSNQPQHF.

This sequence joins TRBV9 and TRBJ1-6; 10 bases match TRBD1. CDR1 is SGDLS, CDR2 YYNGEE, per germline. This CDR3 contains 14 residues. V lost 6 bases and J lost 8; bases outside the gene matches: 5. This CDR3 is CASTTGTGDSPLHF. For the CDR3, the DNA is TGTGCCAGCACTACCGGGACAGGGGATTCACCCCTCCACTTT.

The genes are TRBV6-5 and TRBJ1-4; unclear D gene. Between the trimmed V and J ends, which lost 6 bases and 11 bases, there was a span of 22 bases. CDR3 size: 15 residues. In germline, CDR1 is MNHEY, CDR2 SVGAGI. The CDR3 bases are TGTGCCAGCAGACGGGAGCAGGCCCGCGCCGCGAAACTGTTTTTT. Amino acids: CASRREQARAAKLFF.

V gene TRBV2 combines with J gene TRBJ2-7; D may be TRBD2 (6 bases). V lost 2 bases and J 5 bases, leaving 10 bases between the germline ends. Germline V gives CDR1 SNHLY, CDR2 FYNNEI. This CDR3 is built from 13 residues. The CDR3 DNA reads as TGTGCCAGCAGTGAACTCGGGGGAGACGAGCAGTACTTC. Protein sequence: CASSELGGDEQYF.

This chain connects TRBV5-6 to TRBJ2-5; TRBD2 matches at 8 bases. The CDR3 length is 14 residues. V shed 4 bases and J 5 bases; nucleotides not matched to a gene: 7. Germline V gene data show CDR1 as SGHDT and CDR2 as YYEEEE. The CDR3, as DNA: TGTGCCAGCAGCACTAGCGGCTATCGGGAGACCCAGTACTTC. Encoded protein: CASSTSGYRETQYF. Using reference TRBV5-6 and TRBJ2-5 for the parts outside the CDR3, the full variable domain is DAGVTQSPTHLIKTRGQQVTLRCSPKSGHDTVSWYQQALGQGPQFIFQYYEEEERQRGNFPDRFSGHQFPNYSSELNVNALLLGDSALYLCASSTSGYRETQYFGPGTRLLVL.

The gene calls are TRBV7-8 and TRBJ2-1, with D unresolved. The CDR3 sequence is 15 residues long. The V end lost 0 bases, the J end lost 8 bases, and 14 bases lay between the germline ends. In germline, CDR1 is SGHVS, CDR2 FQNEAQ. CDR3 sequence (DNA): TGTGCCAGCAGCTTAGCCGGACCCCGTAGCTATGAGCAGTTCTTC. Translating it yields CASSLAGPRSYEQFF. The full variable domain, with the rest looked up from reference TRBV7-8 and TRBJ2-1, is GAGVSQSPRYKVAKRGQDVALRCDPISGHVSLFWYQQALGQGPEFLTYFQNEAQLDKSGLPSDRFFAERPEGSVSTLKIQRTQQEDSAVYLCASSLAGPRSYEQFFGPGTRLTVL.

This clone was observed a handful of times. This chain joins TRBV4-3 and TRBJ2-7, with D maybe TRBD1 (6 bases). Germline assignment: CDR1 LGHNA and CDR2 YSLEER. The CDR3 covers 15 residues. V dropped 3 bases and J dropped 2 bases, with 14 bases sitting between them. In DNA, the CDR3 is TGCGCCAGCAGCCAGTCGGACAGTGAAACCTACGAGCAGTACTTC. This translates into CASSQSDSETYEQYF.